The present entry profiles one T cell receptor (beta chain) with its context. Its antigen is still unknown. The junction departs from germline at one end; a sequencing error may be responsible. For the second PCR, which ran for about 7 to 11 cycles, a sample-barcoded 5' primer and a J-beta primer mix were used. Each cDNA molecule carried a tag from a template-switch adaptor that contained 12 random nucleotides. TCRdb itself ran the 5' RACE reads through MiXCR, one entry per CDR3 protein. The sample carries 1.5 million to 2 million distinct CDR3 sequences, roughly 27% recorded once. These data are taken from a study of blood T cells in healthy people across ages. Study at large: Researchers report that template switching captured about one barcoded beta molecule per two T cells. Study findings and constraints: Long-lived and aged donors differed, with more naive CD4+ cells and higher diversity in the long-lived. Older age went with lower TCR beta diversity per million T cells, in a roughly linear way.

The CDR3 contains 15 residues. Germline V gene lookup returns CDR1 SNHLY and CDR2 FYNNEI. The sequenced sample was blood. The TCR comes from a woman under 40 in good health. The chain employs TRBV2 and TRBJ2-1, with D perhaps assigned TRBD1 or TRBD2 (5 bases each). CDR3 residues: CASSQYGGEGNGQFF. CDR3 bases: TGTGCCAGCAGCCAGTATGGGGGAGAGGGTAATGGGCAGTTCTTC.